The clone carrying this T cell receptor (beta chain) was seen at least ten times. Its antigen is not known. V was cut by 1 base and J by 3 bases, with 22 bases left in between. The CDR3 has 18 residues. From germline, CDR1 is SGHVS and CDR2 FQNEAQ. The sample comes from a study of tumor-infiltrating lymphocytes in primary liver carcinoma. Across the whole study: Yields of productive TCRbeta reads ranged from roughly 3.5 to 7.13 million per sample and were similar across tissue types.

Broader study findings: Blood trailed tumors significantly in top-250-clone fraction (p = 0.039).

Without any cell sorting, roughly 18-31 mg of bulk tissue yielded co-extracted RNA and DNA. Samples were taken from five separate regions of every tumor. A primer matching the constant region was used to make TCR beta cDNA from approximately 520 ng of total RNA. Generation of the TCR beta libraries relied on three nested multiplex PCR rounds using slightly modified ARM-PCR. Researchers ran the first two PCR rounds for ten to eleven cycles each with TRBV1-TRBV30 forward primers and a C-beta reverse primer. TCRdb used MiXCR to reprocess the multiplex PCR reads, holding one entry per CDR3 protein. The table shows roughly 80,000 distinct CDR3 sequences, with about three quarters occurring only once.

The TCR originated in a man aged 35-49 years with primary liver carcinoma and hepatitis B virus infection. Sequencing input: liver tumor tissue from sampling region 1. Subset meaning: tumor region T1, superior pole. V and J are TRBV7-8 and TRBJ2-7, with D tentatively TRBD1 (6 bases). The CDR3 DNA reads as TGTGCCAGCAGCTTAGTATTAGGCAGGGGCGCGAGTGGCTACGAGCAGTACTTC. Translating gives CASSLVLGRGASGYEQYF.